The 22 T cell receptor beta chains below come from one sample, sequenced in a study of cytomegalovirus exposure and HLA in healthy donors. Primers for the PCR totalled 60 Vbeta and 13 Jbeta. Some clones are missing from TCRdb's copy, which holds only in-frame ones; the method was immunoSEQ multiplex PCR. The sample shows 150,000 or so clones, nearly 80% of them seen only once. Input material: PBMCs. The receptors derive from a man in his forties or fifties in good health and CMV-seropositive.

The genes are TRBV25-1 and TRBJ2-1, with 11 bases lining up with TRBD2. Germline trimming cut 1 base from V and 6 bases from J; bases unmatched to any gene: 2. Germline CDR1 and CDR2: MGHDK and SYGVNS. The length of the CDR3 is 15 residues. CDR3 residues: CASSELLAGANEQFF. CDR3 DNA: TGTGCCAGCAGTGAATTACTAGCGGGGGCCAATGAGCAGTTCTTC.

V is TRBV19 and J is TRBJ2-2, with TRBD2 matching over 8 bases. V dropped 2 bases and J dropped 5; count of bases not matched to a gene: 1. The V gene's germline CDR1 is LNHDA and CDR2 SQIVND (reference sequence). CDR3 length: 14 amino acids. CDR3 coding DNA: TGTGCCAGTAGTATAACGGGGGGGACCGGGGAGCTGTTTTTT. Amino acid sequence: CASSITGGTGELFF.

The rearrangement uses TRBV6-6 and TRBJ2-7; D is possibly TRBD1 (5 bases). V dropped 6 bases and J dropped 5 bases, with 11 bases sitting between them. CDR1 and CDR2 from the germline V gene are MNHNY and SVGAGI (reference sequence). The CDR3 has 12 amino acids. In DNA, the CDR3 is TGTGCCAGCAGCCTCCTAGGGGACGAGCAGTACTTC. Its translation: CASSLLGDEQYF.

This chain links TRBV6-1 with TRBJ2-5; D is possibly TRBD1 (6 bases). The CDR3 consists of 14 residues. CDR1 is MNHNS, CDR2 SASEGT, per germline. Trimming left V 5 bases short and J 2 bases short, with 12 bases between. The CDR3 bases are TGTGCCAGCAGTTATGACAGGCTACAAGAGACCCAGTACTTC. Its translation is CASSYDRLQETQYF.

This clone was observed a few times. The J gene is TRBJ2-3, the V gene TRBV19, with 8 bases lining up with TRBD2. The germline V gene encodes CDR1 LNHDA and CDR2 SQIVND (reference sequence). This CDR3 has 14 amino acids. After removal of 7 bases from V and 1 base from J, the junction contained 4 bases not matched to a gene. This CDR3 reads CASMRRGGTDTQYF. CDR3 DNA sequence: TGTGCCAGTATGAGGCGGGGGGGCACAGATACGCAGTATTTT.

The chain combines TRBV28 with TRBJ1-1, with D possibly being TRBD1 (6 bases). Trimming left V 7 bases short and J 1 base short, with 13 bases between. The CDR3 runs to 14 residues. Per the germline V gene, CDR1 is MDHEN and CDR2 is SYDVKM. The CDR3 DNA reads as TGTGCCAGCATGGGGGGGCGAGGGAACACTGAAGCTTTCTTT. It specifies CASMGGRGNTEAFF. Variable domain in full (rest from reference TRBV28 and TRBJ1-1): DVKVTQSSRYLVKRTGEKVFLECVQDMDHENMFWYRQDPGLGLRLIYFSYDVKMKEKGDIPEGYSVSREKKERFSLILESASTNQTSMYLCASMGGRGNTEAFFGQGTRLTVV.

This clone was recorded only once. V gene TRBV19 combines with J gene TRBJ2-2; weak D call: TRBD1 (6 bases). The CDR3 is 16 amino acids. Germline loops: CDR1 LNHDA, CDR2 SQIVND (reference sequence). V was pared by 1 base and J by 6 bases, with 15 bases between. This CDR3 is CASSIVKTGRSGELFF. In nucleotides, the CDR3 is TGTGCCAGTAGTATAGTTAAAACAGGGAGATCCGGGGAGCTGTTTTTT.

The rearrangement links TRBV7-2 to TRBJ1-6; the match to TRBD1 covers 7 bases. This CDR3 is 16 amino acids long. The V and J ends lost 3 bases and 7 bases, in that order; junction bases with no gene match: 9. Germline V gene lookup returns CDR1 SGHTA and CDR2 FQGNSA. CDR3 protein: CASSFGSGTDNSPLHF. The CDR3 bases are TGTGCCAGCAGCTTTGGATCCGGGACAGACAATTCACCCCTCCACTTT. The variable domain in full, completed from reference TRBV7-2 and TRBJ1-6, reads GAGVSQSPSNKVTEKGKDVELRCDPISGHTALYWYRQSLGQGLEFLIYFQGNSAPDKSGLPSDRFSAERTGGSVSTLTIQRTQQEDSAVYLCASSFGSGTDNSPLHFGNGTRLTVT.

The rearrangement uses TRBV27 and TRBJ2-7; D might be TRBD2 (6 bases). There are 14 residues in the CDR3. Looked up from germline, CDR1 is MNHEY and CDR2 is SMNVEV (reference sequence). Trimming removed 1 base at V and 0 bases at J, with 7 bases between. Here the CDR3 DNA reads TGTGCCAGCAGTTTATGGGGGGACTCCTACGAGCAGTACTTC. This codes for CASSLWGDSYEQYF.

V gene TRBV6-5 combines with J gene TRBJ2-2; no clear D gene. This CDR3 comprises 16 residues. CDR1 and CDR2 (germline): MNHEY, SVGAGI. Trimming took off 3 bases at V and 1 base at J, with 12 bases between the two ends. This CDR3 reads CASSYMGRKNTGELFF. CDR3 bases: TGTGCCAGCAGTTATATGGGCAGAAAGAACACCGGGGAGCTGTTTTTT.

The chain joins TRBV5-1 to TRBJ1-1; TRBD1 agrees at 7 bases. The germline V gene has CDR1 SGHRS and CDR2 YFSETQ. The CDR3 has 15 amino acids. With 2 bases clipped from V and 3 bases from J, the junction kept 7 bases outside the gene matches. This CDR3 is CASSFRQGRDTEAFF. As DNA, the CDR3 is TGCGCCAGCAGCTTCCGACAGGGCCGGGACACTGAAGCTTTCTTT.

The CDR3 is CASSENEHWWANQPQHF. The CDR3 region has the DNA TGTGCCAGCAGTGAAAATGAGCACTGGTGGGCGAATCAGCCCCAGCATTTT. The chain uses TRBV6-1 and TRBJ1-5; D not resolved. Germline V lookup: CDR1 MNHNS, CDR2 SASEGT. V dropped 2 bases and J dropped 4 bases, with 18 bases sitting between them. The CDR3 consists of 17 residues.

This rearrangement joins TRBV28 to TRBJ2-1, with D perhaps TRBD1 (5 bases). Germline V CDR1 and CDR2: MDHEN, SYDVKM. This CDR3 contains 16 residues. V was cut by 5 bases and J by 5 bases, with 19 bases left in between. CDR3 sequence (DNA): TGTGCCAGCAGTAACCCTACAGGACACACACACAATGAGCAGTTCTTC. It translates to CASSNPTGHTHNEQFF.

The chain employs TRBV6-5 and TRBJ1-6; weak D call: TRBD1 (5 bases). From germline, CDR1 is MNHEY and CDR2 SVGAGI. V lost 0 bases and J 9 bases, leaving 12 bases between the germline ends. The CDR3 spans 15 residues. CDR3 DNA sequence: TGTGCCAGCAGTTACTCGGCAGGGTACGGTTCACCCCTCCACTTT. It translates to CASSYSAGYGSPLHF.

The chain joins TRBV6-5 to TRBJ2-5; tentatively, D is TRBD2 (5 bases). Germline loops: CDR1 MNHEY, CDR2 SVGAGI. Trimming took off 10 bases at V and 5 bases at J, with 23 bases between the two ends. The CDR3 contains 15 residues. For the CDR3, the DNA is TGTGCCACCAGGAGTCCTGAGAGGGCCATGGAGACCCAGTACTTC. Its protein product is CATRSPERAMETQYF.

V is TRBV5-1 and J is TRBJ2-3, with 8 positions matching TRBD2. V gave up 0 bases and J gave up 1 base; unmatched junction bases: 10. The CDR3 is 18 amino acids. The germline CDR1 and CDR2 sequences are SGHRS and YFSETQ. CDR3 bases: TGCGCCAGCAGCTTGGACCTTGGGGGCGGGGGGCGCACAGATACGCAGTATTTT. Translation: CASSLDLGGGGRTDTQYF.

The chain recombines TRBV5-1 with TRBJ2-7, with D perhaps TRBD1 (6 bases). Looked up from germline, CDR1 is SGHRS and CDR2 is YFSETQ. This CDR3 region has 18 residues. Trimming left V 0 bases short and J 0 bases short, with 19 bases between. The CDR3 protein is CASSLALSGAFSSYEQYF. For the CDR3, the DNA is TGCGCCAGCAGCTTGGCGCTATCAGGGGCTTTTAGCTCCTACGAGCAGTACTTC.

The V call is TRBV19, the J call TRBJ1-4; 10 nucleotides line up with TRBD1. CDR1 and CDR2 from the germline V gene are LNHDA and SQIVND (reference sequence). The CDR3 is made up of 15 amino acids. With V trimmed by 8 bases and J by 0 bases, 3 bases remained unmatched. CDR3 in amino acids: CASAGQGATNEKLFF. DNA for the CDR3: TGTGCCAGTGCCGGACAGGGGGCAACTAATGAAAAACTGTTTTTT.

The CDR3 loop reads CASSYVANYGYTF. In DNA form, the CDR3 reads TGTGCCAGCAGTTACGTCGCTAACTATGGCTACACCTTC. This rearrangement joins TRBV6-5 to TRBJ1-2; the D is unclear. The V end was cut by 2 bases, the J end by 0 bases, with 4 bases between. The CDR3 is 13 amino acids. In germline, CDR1 is MNHEY, CDR2 SVGAGI.

The CDR3, as DNA: TGTGCCACCAGCACGAGACAGGGGCAGCAGTACTTC. Translating it yields CATSTRQGQQYF. This chain links TRBV15 with TRBJ2-5, with 8 bases identical to TRBD1. The CDR3 loop spans 12 amino acids. Germline CDR1 and CDR2: LNHNV and YYDKDF (reference sequence). J gave up 11 bases and V 4 bases, and 6 bases lay outside the gene matches.

This rearrangement joins TRBV6-5 to TRBJ2-5; TRBD2 aligns across 8 bases. Germline V gene data show CDR1 as MNHEY and CDR2 as SVGAGI. Trimming at V came to 4 bases and at J to 4 bases, leaving 8 bases not matched to a gene. The CDR3 extends over 15 amino acids. DNA for the CDR3: TGTGCCAGCAGTTCAGCGGGGGTGACGGCAGAGACCCAGTACTTC. This sequence encodes CASSSAGVTAETQYF.

The chain uses TRBV29-1 and TRBJ2-7; 8 bases agree with TRBD1. V lost 6 bases and J lost 2; bases outside the gene matches: 3. CDR1 and CDR2 from the germline V gene are SQVTM and ANQGSEA. The CDR3 sequence is 12 residues long. The CDR3 nucleotides read TGCAGCGTGGGGACAGGCGCCTACGAGCAGTACTTC. This translates into CSVGTGAYEQYF.